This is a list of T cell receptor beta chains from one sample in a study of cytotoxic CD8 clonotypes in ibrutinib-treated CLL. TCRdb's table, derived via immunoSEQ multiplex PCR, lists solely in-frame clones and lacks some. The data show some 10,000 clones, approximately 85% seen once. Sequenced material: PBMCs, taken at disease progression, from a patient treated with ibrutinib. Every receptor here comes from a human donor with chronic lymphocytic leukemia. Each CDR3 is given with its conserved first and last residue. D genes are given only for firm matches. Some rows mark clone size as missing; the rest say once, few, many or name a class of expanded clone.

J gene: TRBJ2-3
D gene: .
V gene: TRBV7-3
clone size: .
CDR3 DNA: TGTGCCAGCAGCTTAGGAGTGGACTTTAGCACAGATACGCAGTATTTT
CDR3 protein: CASSLGVDFSTDTQYF

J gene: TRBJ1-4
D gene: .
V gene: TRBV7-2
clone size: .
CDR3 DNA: TGTGCCAGCAGCTCGGGACACCGTAATGAAAAACTGTTTTTT
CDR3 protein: CASSSGHRNEKLFF

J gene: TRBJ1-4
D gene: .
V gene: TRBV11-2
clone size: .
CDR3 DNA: TGTGCCAGCAGCTTAGCCTCGACAGTATTGTTTTTT
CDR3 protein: CASSLASTVLFF

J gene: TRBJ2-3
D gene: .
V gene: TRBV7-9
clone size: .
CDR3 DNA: TGTGCCAGCAGCTTAGTGGGGGATATCACAGATACGCAGTATTTT
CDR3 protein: CASSLVGDITDTQYF

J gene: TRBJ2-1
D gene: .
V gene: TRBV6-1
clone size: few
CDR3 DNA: TGTGCCATCAGTGAGCCACAGGCTCCTATCTACAATGAGCAGTTCTTC
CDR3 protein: CAISEPQAPIYNEQFF

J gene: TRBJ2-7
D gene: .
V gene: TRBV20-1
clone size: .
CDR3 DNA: TGCAGTGCTAGTCTCGCCTACGAGCAGTACTTC
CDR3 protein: CSASLAYEQYF

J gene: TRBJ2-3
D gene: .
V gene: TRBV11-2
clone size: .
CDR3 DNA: TGTGCCAGCAGCTTAGATCCAGGAGTCACAGATACGCAGTATTTT
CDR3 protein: CASSLDPGVTDTQYF

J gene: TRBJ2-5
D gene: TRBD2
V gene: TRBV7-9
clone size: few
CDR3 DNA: TGTGCCAGCAGCTTACTAGCGGGGTCCTGGGGGGAAGAGACCCAGTACTTC
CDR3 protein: CASSLLAGSWGEETQYF

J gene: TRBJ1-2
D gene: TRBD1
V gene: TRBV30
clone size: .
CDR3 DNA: TGTGCCTGGAGTATACTCACAGGGGCTCATGGCTACACCTTC
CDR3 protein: CAWSILTGAHGYTF

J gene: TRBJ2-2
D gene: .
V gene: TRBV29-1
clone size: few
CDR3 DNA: TGCAGCGTTGTGGACGGGAGCCCGAACACCGGGGAGCTGTTTTTT
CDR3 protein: CSVVDGSPNTGELFF

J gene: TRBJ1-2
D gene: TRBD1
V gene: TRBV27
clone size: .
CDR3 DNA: TGTGCCAGCAGTGAGGACAGGAACTATGGCTACACCTTC
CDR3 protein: CASSEDRNYGYTF

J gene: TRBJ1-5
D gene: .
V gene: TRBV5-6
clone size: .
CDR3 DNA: TGTGCCAGCAGTGGGGGGATCGGGCAGCCCCAGCATTTT
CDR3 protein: CASSGGIGQPQHF

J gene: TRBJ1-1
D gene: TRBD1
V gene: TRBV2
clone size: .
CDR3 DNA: TGTGCCAGCAGCGAACAGGGGGCTGGTACTGAAGCTTTCTTT
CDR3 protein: CASSEQGAGTEAFF

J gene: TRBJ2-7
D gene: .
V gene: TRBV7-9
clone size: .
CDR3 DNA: TGTGCCAGCAGCTTATTCGCTGACTCCTACGAGCAGTACTTC
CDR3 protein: CASSLFADSYEQYF

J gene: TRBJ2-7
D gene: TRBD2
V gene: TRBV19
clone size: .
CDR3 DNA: TGTGCCAGTAATGTAGCGGGAGGACCCTACGAGCAGTACTTC
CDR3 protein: CASNVAGGPYEQYF

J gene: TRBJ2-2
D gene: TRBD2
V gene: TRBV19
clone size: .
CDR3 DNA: TGTGCCAGTACCACGAGACTAGCGGGACTCGGGGAGCTGTTTTTT
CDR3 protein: CASTTRLAGLGELFF

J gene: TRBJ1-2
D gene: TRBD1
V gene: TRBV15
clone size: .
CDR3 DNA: TGTGCCACCGGTACCCGGACAGGGTCCGGCTACACCTTC
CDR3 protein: CATGTRTGSGYTF

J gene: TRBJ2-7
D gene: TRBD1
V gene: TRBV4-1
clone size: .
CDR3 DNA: TGCGCCAGCAGCCAAGAGAAACAGGGGTACGAGCAGTACTTC
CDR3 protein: CASSQEKQGYEQYF

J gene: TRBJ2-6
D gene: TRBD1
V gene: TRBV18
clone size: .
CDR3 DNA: TGTGCCAGCTCACCCTGGACAGGGGGGTCTGGGGCCAACGTCCTGACTTTC
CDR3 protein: CASSPWTGGSGANVLTF

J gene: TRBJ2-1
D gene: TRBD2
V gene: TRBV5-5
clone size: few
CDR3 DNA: TGTGCCAGCAGCTTGCTGCCGGGAGGGCCTGGTGAGCAGTTCTTC
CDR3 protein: CASSLLPGGPGEQFF

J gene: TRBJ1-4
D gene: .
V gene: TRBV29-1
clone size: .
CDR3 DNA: TGCAGCGCACTAGACAGTACTAATGAAAAACTGTTTTTT
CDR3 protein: CSALDSTNEKLFF

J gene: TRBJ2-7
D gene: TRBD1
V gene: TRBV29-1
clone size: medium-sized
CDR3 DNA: TGCAGCGTTGAAGTAGGGACAGCCGATTACGAGCAGTACTTC
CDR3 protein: CSVEVGTADYEQYF

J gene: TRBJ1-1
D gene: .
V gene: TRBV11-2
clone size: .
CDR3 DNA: TGTGCCAGCAGTAGAGGGACGAACACTGAAGCTTTCTTT
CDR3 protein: CASSRGTNTEAFF

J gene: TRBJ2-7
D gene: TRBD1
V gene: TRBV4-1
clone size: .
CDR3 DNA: TGCGCCAGCAGTGCTAGGACAGGGCGCTACGAGCAGTACTTC
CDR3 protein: CASSARTGRYEQYF

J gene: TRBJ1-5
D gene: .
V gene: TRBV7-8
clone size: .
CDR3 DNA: TGTGCCAGCAGCTTAGGGGTAGGACCTCAGCCCCAGCATTTT
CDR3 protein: CASSLGVGPQPQHF

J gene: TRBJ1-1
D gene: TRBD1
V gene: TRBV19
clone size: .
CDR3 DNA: TGTGCCACCCGACAGGGAAGTGCGGACACTGAAGCTTTCTTT
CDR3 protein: CATRQGSADTEAFF

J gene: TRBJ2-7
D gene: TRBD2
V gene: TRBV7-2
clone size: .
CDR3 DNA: TGTGCCAGCAGCGTACTAGCGGGAGTTAGGTACGAGCAGTACTTC
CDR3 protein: CASSVLAGVRYEQYF

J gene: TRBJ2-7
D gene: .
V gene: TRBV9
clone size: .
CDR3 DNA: TGTGCCAGCAGCAATACGGGACAAGAGAACGAGCAGTACTTC
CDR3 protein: CASSNTGQENEQYF

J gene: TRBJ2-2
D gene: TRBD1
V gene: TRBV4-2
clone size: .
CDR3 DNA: TGTGCCAGCAGCCAAGGGATGACAGGGGGCTCCCCCACCGGGGAGCTGTTTTTT
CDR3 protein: CASSQGMTGGSPTGELFF

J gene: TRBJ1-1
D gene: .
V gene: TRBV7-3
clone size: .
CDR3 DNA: TGTGCCAGCAGCTTAGGGGGGGACACTGAAGCTTTCTTT
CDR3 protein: CASSLGGDTEAFF

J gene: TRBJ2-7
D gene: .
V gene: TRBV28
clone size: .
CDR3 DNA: TGTGCCAGCAGTCCACAGGGTTACGAGCAGTACTTC
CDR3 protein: CASSPQGYEQYF

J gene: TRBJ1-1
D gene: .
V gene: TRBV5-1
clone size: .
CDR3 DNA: TGCGCCAGCAGGGACCTGACGGCGAACACTGAAGCTTTCTTT
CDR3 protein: CASRDLTANTEAFF

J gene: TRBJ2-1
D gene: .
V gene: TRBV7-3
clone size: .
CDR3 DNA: TGTGCCAGCAGTTTAGATTCAAGCTCCTACAATGAGCAGTTCTTC
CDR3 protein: CASSLDSSSYNEQFF

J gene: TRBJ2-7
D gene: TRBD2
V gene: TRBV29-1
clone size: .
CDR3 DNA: TGCAGCGCCGGCCCGGGAGGTCCTTCCTACGAGCAGTACTTC
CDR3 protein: CSAGPGGPSYEQYF

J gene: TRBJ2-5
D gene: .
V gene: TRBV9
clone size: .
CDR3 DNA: TGTGCCAGCAGCGTAGGTGGGGGGAAAGAGACCCAGTACTTC
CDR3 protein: CASSVGGGKETQYF

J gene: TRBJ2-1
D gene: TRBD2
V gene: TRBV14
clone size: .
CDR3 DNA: TGTGCCAGCAGCCCTAGGATGAGCGGGAGGGCGTTCTGGGATGAGCAGTTCTTC
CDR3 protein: CASSPRMSGRAFWDEQFF

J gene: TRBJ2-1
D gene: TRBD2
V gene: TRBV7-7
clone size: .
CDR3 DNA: TGTGCTAGCATCCCCCAGCGGGTAGCGGGCCTAAACAATGAGCAGTTCTTC
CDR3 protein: CASIPQRVAGLNNEQFF